This entry concerns a single T cell receptor (beta chain). What it binds is not known. This record comes from a study of cytomegalovirus exposure and HLA in healthy donors. CDR3 size: 11 residues. CDR1 is DFQATT, CDR2 SNEGSKA, per germline (reference sequence). Study-level points and caveats: It is likely that the observed cluster of highly shared sequence variants was a sequencing artifact.

The PCR ran on 60 Vbeta and 13 Jbeta primers. Data came from immunoSEQ multiplex PCR; TCRdb stores just in-frame clones and leaves some out. The table lists 150,000 to 200,000 clones, about 86% of them singletons, with nearly 2% in the top ten. Sequencing input: PBMCs. The clonotype was recovered from a woman aged 18 to 35 in good health and CMV-seronegative. This chain joins TRBV20-1 and TRBJ2-2; D possibly corresponds to TRBD2 (5 bases). The DNA for the CDR3 is TGCAGGGGAGACGGCACCGGGGAGCTGTTTTTT. It translates to CRGDGTGELFF.